This is a list of T cell receptor beta chains from one sample in a study of T-cell memory formation after mild COVID-19. TCRdb processed the 5' RACE reads anew with MiXCR; each CDR3 protein has one entry. Among 350,000 to 450,000 distinct CDR3 sequences listed, approximately 20% were seen once. Sequenced sample: PBMCs or a T cell subset sorted from them (not recorded which). All receptors come from an adult woman who had mild COVID-19 (a few samples of this study predate the infection). Cell type and time point are not known. Both conserved end residues are part of each CDR3. Each record gives: J gene, clone size, V gene, D gene, CDR3 protein, CDR3 DNA. D genes are given only for firm matches. Some rows have no size entry. The others give once, few or many, or a class for an expanded clone.

TRBJ2-7 | few | TRBV7-2 | . | CASSRRPSQGHEQYF | TGTGCCAGCAGCCGCAGACCATCACAGGGTCACGAGCAGTACTTC
TRBJ2-7 | . | TRBV12-3/TRBV12-4 | TRBD2 | CASNRDGAGEQYF | TGTGCCAGCAACCGGGACGGAGCGGGAGAGCAGTACTTC
TRBJ2-5 | . | TRBV12-3/TRBV12-4 | . | CASTLQGTQYF | TGTGCCAGCACCCTCCAGGGGACCCAGTACTTC
TRBJ2-1 | . | TRBV9 | . | CASSVRGRGLNEQFF | TGTGCCAGCAGCGTACGGGGGAGAGGTCTCAATGAGCAGTTCTTC
TRBJ2-7 | few | TRBV9 | . | CASSRMGGGEEQYF | TGTGCCAGCAGCCGAATGGGAGGGGGCGAGGAGCAGTACTTC
TRBJ1-2 | . | TRBV24-1 | TRBD1 | CATSDATGGVLDGYTF | TGTGCCACCAGTGATGCGACAGGGGGCGTTTTGGATGGCTACACCTTC
TRBJ1-2 | . | TRBV7-3 | TRBD1 | CASSAEPGGYGYTF | TGTGCCAGCAGCGCCGAACCAGGGGGCTATGGCTACACCTTC
TRBJ2-7 | . | TRBV28 | . | CASSPLGVGRDIYEQYF | TGTGCCAGCAGTCCCCTAGGTGTAGGGCGGGATATCTACGAGCAGTACTTC
TRBJ2-2 | few | TRBV12-3/TRBV12-4 | . | CASTWGVSNTGELFF | TGTGCCAGCACCTGGGGGGTTTCGAACACCGGGGAGCTGTTTTTT
TRBJ2-3 | few | TRBV2 | TRBD2 | CASSASIGLAGEDTQYF | TGTGCCAGCAGTGCTTCCATTGGACTAGCTGGGGAAGATACGCAGTATTTT
TRBJ1-2 | . | TRBV4-1 | TRBD1 | CASSLNPGQFYGYTF | TGCGCCAGCAGCCTGAACCCGGGACAGTTCTATGGCTACACCTTC
TRBJ2-3 | . | TRBV9 | . | CASSVADSQFTDTQYF | TGTGCCAGCAGCGTAGCGGACAGTCAATTCACAGATACGCAGTATTTT
TRBJ2-2 | . | TRBV7-2 | TRBD2 | CASSPLRREAGELFF | TGTGCCAGCAGCCCTCTCAGGCGGGAGGCGGGGGAGCTGTTTTTT